This T cell receptor (beta chain) was identified during a study of control samples from healthy donors and cancer patients. Profiled with immunoSEQ multiplex PCR; TCRdb holds only in-frame clones, not every one. This sample carries 150,000 or so clones, about 94% of them seen once, and the ten largest clones take approximately 14%. The receptor comes from a man in his fifties or sixties with colorectal cancer. The sample comprised PBMCs.

CDR3 nucleotide sequence: TGTGCCAGCAGTTACGCCGGGACTAGCGTCGCCAACGAGCAGTACTTC. Translating it yields CASSYAGTSVANEQYF. This chain connects TRBV6-2 or TRBV6-3 to TRBJ2-7; the match to TRBD2 covers 10 bases. The ends lost 2 bases at V and 5 bases at J; junction bases unmatched: 9. The CDR3 loop spans 16 amino acids. The germline V gene encodes CDR1 MNHEY and CDR2 SVGEGT.